The 3 T cell receptor beta chains below were found in one sample sequenced in a study of T cells in Graves' hyperthyroidism and ophthalmopathy. The source material, RNA transcripts, was used to amplify TCR beta CDR3 regions. Carried out on the TCR CDR3, a first-round RT-PCR used the HTBI primer set. TCRdb used MiXCR to reprocess the multiplex PCR reads, holding one entry per CDR3 protein. The data hold approximately 400,000 distinct CDR3 sequences, with approximately 14% observed a single time. The sample comprised blood. These receptors were taken from a woman aged 18-29 years with Graves' hyperthyroidism.

This clonotype was seen a few times. The chain employs TRBV12-3 or TRBV12-4 and TRBJ2-6; the D is unclear. The CDR3 runs 12 residues. Trimming took off 6 bases at V and 6 bases at J, with 6 bases between the two ends. CDR3 nucleotide sequence: TGTGCCAGCAGCGCCCTGGCCAACGTCCTGACTTTC. Protein product: CASSALANVLTF.

As to this clonotype: A clone one base away is much larger, so this may be a read error. The chain links TRBV28 to TRBJ1-1, with D uncertain. The CDR3 loop spans 16 amino acids. V lost 11 bases, J lost 4 bases, and 26 bases lay in between. CDR1 and CDR2 from the germline V gene are MDHEN and SYDVKM. CDR3 sequence (DNA): TGTGCCGGCCTTTCGGGCTCCATACCGCTCGGCACTGAAGCTTTCTTT. Translated, it gives CAGLSGSIPLGTEAFF.

This clonotype was seen a handful of times. This chain uses TRBV6-5 with TRBJ1-1; perhaps TRBD1 as D (6 bases). The CDR3 runs 15 residues. Germline V gene lookup returns CDR1 MNHEY and CDR2 SVGAGI. V was clipped by 2 bases and J by 4 bases, with 14 bases between them. CDR3 protein: CASSYATGMGTEAFF. The CDR3, as DNA: TGTGCCAGCAGTTACGCCACAGGGATGGGCACTGAAGCTTTCTTT.